The 9 T cell receptor beta chains presented below share a single source sample, sequenced in a study of technical replicates of blood from four donors. TCRdb's copy holds only in-frame clones and misses some; the assay was immunoSEQ multiplex PCR. The sample has 67,000 or so clones, around 95% seen once. Input material: T cells isolated from PBMCs. The receptor source for this set is a human donor in good health.

V and J are TRBV9 and TRBJ2-2; maybe TRBD2 (6 bases). This CDR3 has 17 amino acids. The germline V gene has CDR1 SGDLS and CDR2 YYNGEE. With 2 bases removed from V and 7 bases from J, the gap between germline ends came to 21 bases. The DNA of the CDR3 is TGTGCCAGCAGCGTGGGAGGAAGTAGAGAGGGTCACGGGGAGCTGTTTTTT. Protein sequence: CASSVGGSREGHGELFF.

This chain uses TRBV25-1 with TRBJ2-7, with TRBD1 identical over 9 bases. The V and J ends lost 1 base and 4 bases, in that order; junction bases with no gene match: 5. Germline values: CDR1 MGHDK, CDR2 SYGVNS. The CDR3 length is 15 residues. As DNA, the CDR3 is TGTGCCAGCAGTGAATGGGGACAGGGACAGTACGAGCAGTACTTC. This codes for CASSEWGQGQYEQYF.

This chain connects TRBV9 to TRBJ1-1, with 7 bases aligning to TRBD1. The CDR3 covers 15 residues. Germline values: CDR1 SGDLS, CDR2 YYNGEE. Trimming at V came to 4 bases and at J to 3 bases, leaving 9 bases not matched to a gene. This CDR3 is CASSLSRTGYTEAFF. The DNA of the CDR3 is TGTGCCAGCAGCCTCTCGAGGACAGGATACACTGAAGCTTTCTTT.

The V and J genes are TRBV29-1 and TRBJ1-1; no firm D call. Trimming took 3 bases from V and 1 from J, leaving 9 bases between them. The germline V gene encodes CDR1 SQVTM and CDR2 ANQGSEA. The CDR3 has 13 amino acids. CDR3 region: CSVDQRGNTEAFF. The CDR3, as DNA: TGCAGCGTTGATCAGCGCGGGAACACTGAAGCTTTCTTT. The full variable domain, completed using reference TRBV29-1 and TRBJ1-1, is SAVISQKPSRDICQRGTSLTIQCQVDSQVTMMFWYRQQPGQSLTLIATANQGSEATYESGFVIDKFPISRPNLTFSTLTVSNMSPEDSSIYLCSVDQRGNTEAFFGQGTRLTVV.

The rearrangement uses TRBV7-6 and TRBJ2-3, with 7 bases lining up with TRBD2. The junction had 4 bases not matched to a gene; V was cut back by 10 bases and J by 0 bases. Germline-derived CDR1 and CDR2 are SGHVS and FNYEAQ. The CDR3 is 13 amino acids. The CDR3 sequence is CATGEGSTDTQYF. The DNA of the CDR3 is TGTGCCACGGGGGAGGGAAGCACAGATACGCAGTATTTT.

This clone was detected once. V usage is TRBV2 and J usage is TRBJ2-1; 12 bases fit TRBD1. The V gene's germline CDR1 is SNHLY and CDR2 FYNNEI. The CDR3 loop spans 15 amino acids. The junction had 5 bases not matched to a gene; V was cut back by 3 bases and J by 8 bases. Here the CDR3 reads CASSEEGQGADEQFF. In nucleotides, the CDR3 is TGTGCCAGCAGTGAGGAGGGACAGGGGGCGGATGAGCAGTTCTTC.

The J gene is TRBJ1-1, the V gene TRBV6-5, with TRBD1 matching 10 bases. After removal of 5 bases from V and 12 bases from J, the junction contained 9 bases not matched to a gene. The CDR3 length is 13 residues. Germline CDR1 and CDR2: MNHEY and SVGAGI. This chain's CDR3 is CASSLSGTGVTFF. As DNA, the CDR3 is TGTGCCAGCAGTCTTTCCGGGACAGGGGTAACTTTCTTT.

The chain has TRBV27 and TRBJ2-3; D possibly corresponds to TRBD2 (6 bases). There are 13 residues in the CDR3. The germline V and J ends were trimmed by 5 bases and 4 bases, with 10 bases remaining between them. Per germline, CDR1 MNHEY and CDR2 SMNVEV (reference sequence). CDR3 in DNA: TGTGCCAGCAGTCGCTGGAGGGCAGATACGCAGTATTTT. This codes for CASSRWRADTQYF.

The chain combines TRBV28 with TRBJ2-5; possibly TRBD2 for D (7 bases). CDR1 and CDR2 (germline): MDHEN, SYDVKM. Between the trimmed V and J ends, which lost 6 bases and 2 bases, there was a span of 19 bases. The CDR3 is 16 residues long. The DNA for the CDR3 is TGTGCCAGCAGCCCTTGGAGGGGGGGGCCTCAAGAGACCCAGTACTTC. This encodes CASSPWRGGPQETQYF.